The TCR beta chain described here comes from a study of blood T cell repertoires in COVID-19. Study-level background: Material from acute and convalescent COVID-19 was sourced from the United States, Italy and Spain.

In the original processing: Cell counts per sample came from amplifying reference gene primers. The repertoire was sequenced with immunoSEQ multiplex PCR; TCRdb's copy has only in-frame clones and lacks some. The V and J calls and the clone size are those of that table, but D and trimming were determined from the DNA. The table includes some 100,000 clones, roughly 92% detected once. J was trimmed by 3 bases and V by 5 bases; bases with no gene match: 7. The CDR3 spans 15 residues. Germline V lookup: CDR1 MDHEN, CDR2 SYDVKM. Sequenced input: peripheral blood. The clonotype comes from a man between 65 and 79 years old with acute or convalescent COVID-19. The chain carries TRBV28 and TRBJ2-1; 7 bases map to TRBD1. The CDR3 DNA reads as TGTGCCAGCAGTCAAAGGGGACAGATCTACAATGAGCAGTTCTTC. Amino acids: CASSQRGQIYNEQFF.